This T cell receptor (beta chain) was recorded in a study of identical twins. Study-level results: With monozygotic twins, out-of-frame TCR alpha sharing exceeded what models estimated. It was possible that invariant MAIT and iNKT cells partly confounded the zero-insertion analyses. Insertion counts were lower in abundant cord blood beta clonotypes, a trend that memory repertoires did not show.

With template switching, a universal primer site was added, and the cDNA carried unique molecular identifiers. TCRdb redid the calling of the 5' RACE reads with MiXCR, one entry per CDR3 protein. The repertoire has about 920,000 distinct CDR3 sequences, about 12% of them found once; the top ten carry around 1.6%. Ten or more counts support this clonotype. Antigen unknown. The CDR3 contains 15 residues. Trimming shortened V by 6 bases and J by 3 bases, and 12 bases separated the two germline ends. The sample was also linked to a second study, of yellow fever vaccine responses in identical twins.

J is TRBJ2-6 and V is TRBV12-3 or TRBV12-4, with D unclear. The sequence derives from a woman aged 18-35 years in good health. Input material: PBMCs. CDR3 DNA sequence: TGTGCCAGCAGGCGGACCGCTGGTGGGGCCAACGTCCTGACTTTC. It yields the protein CASRRTAGGANVLTF.